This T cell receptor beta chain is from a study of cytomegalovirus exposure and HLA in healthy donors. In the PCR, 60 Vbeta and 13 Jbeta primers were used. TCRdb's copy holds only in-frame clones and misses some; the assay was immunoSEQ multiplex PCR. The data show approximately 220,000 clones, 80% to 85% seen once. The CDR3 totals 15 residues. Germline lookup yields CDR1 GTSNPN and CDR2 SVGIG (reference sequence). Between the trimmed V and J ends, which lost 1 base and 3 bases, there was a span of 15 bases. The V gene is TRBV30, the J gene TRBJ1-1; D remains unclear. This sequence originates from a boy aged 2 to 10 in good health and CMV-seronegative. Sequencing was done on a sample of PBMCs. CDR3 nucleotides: TGTGCCTGGAGTGCGCCCGGAGAGATGGACACTGAAGCTTTCTTT. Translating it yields CAWSAPGEMDTEAFF.